This T cell receptor beta chain came from a study of cytomegalovirus exposure and HLA in healthy donors. Study-wide findings and caveats: Later analysis identified about 15,000 TCR beta sequences associated with HLA alleles, using a false discovery rate threshold of 0.05.

Germline V gene sequence: CDR1 MGHDK, CDR2 SYGVNS. The CDR3 is made up of 18 amino acids. V was pared by 2 bases and J by 7 bases, with 11 bases of the junction left unmatched. The PCR was carried out with 60 Vbeta primers and 13 Jbeta primers. Assay used: immunoSEQ multiplex PCR; TCRdb lists only in-frame clones, some missing. The sample yields fewer than 85,000 clones, around 76% seen once. This clone was seen a handful of times. Its specificity is not known. Material for sequencing was PBMCs. The receptor was derived from a man between 18 and 35 years old in good health and CMV-seropositive. The chain carries TRBV25-1 and TRBJ2-2, with 12 bases aligning to TRBD2. The CDR3 bases are TGTGCCAGCAGTGAAGATCGAGGGACTAGCGGGTCGTTCGGGGAGCTGTTTTTT. The encoded protein is CASSEDRGTSGSFGELFF.